Below, 26 T cell receptor beta chains from the same sample are listed, as sequenced in a study of cytomegalovirus exposure and HLA in healthy donors. This PCR relied on a set of 60 Vbeta primers and 13 Jbeta primers. Only in-frame clones appear in the TCRdb table, and some are missing; sequencing was by immunoSEQ multiplex PCR. The table lists under 150,000 clones, approximately 80% of them singletons. Material: PBMCs. All receptors derive from a male donor in good health and CMV-seronegative.

The CDR3 DNA reads TGTGCCAGCAGCTTGGCTAGCGCCACAGATACGCAGTATTTT. Encoded protein: CASSLASATDTQYF. The V and J genes are TRBV5-4 and TRBJ2-3; D is possibly TRBD2 (6 bases). V shed 0 bases and J shed 2 bases, with 7 bases lying between them. The CDR3 spans 14 residues. From germline, CDR1 is SGHNT and CDR2 YYREEE (reference sequence).

The V call is TRBV6-6, the J call TRBJ1-2; D is undetermined. There are 14 residues in the CDR3. The ends were cut back, 2 bases at V and 8 bases at J, with 15 bases in the middle. The germline V gene encodes CDR1 MNHNY and CDR2 SVGAGI (reference sequence). The CDR3 DNA is TGTGCCAGCAGTTACCTCGTGGGCCCCCAGGGCTACACCTTC. Protein product: CASSYLVGPQGYTF.

The chain has TRBV7-6 and TRBJ1-4, with D perhaps TRBD1 (6 bases). Trimming pared 4 bases from V and 5 bases from J, leaving 11 bases between. The CDR3 consists of 14 residues. Per the germline V gene, CDR1 is SGHVS and CDR2 is FNYEAQ. In DNA, the CDR3 is TGTGCCAGCAGCTCAGGACAGATAAATGAAAAACTGTTTTTT. It encodes CASSSGQINEKLFF.

The chain employs TRBV2 and TRBJ1-1, with D possibly matching TRBD1 (5 bases). V lost 3 bases and J lost 4, with 9 bases in between. CDR3 length equals 13 residues. The germline CDR1 and CDR2 sequences are SNHLY and FYNNEI. The CDR3 sequence is CASSEWGVTEAFF. The DNA for the CDR3 is TGTGCCAGCAGTGAGTGGGGGGTCACTGAAGCTTTCTTT.

V and J are TRBV5-1 and TRBJ2-3; 9 bases match TRBD1. The CDR3 is 15 residues long. The germline gives CDR1 SGHRS, CDR2 YFSETQ. Trimming at V came to 2 bases and at J to 3 bases, leaving 4 bases not matched to a gene. For the CDR3, the DNA is TGCGCCAGCAGCTTTGGACAGGGGAGTACAGATACGCAGTATTTT. Protein product: CASSFGQGSTDTQYF. Complete variable domain (other parts from reference TRBV5-1 and TRBJ2-3): KAGVTQTPRYLIKTRGQQVTLSCSPISGHRSVSWYQQTPGQGLQFLFEYFSETQRNKGNFPGRFSGRQFSNSRSEMNVSTLELGDSALYLCASSFGQGSTDTQYFGPGTRLTVL.

This clone was recorded only once. The genes are TRBV25-1 and TRBJ1-3; D is uncertain. V gave up 2 bases and J gave up 2 bases, with 13 bases separating them. Per germline, CDR1 MGHDK and CDR2 SYGVNS. This CDR3 spans 16 amino acids. This CDR3 is CASSEDWAVTGNTIYF. The CDR3 nucleotides read TGTGCCAGCAGTGAAGATTGGGCAGTTACTGGAAACACCATATATTTT.

The chain joins TRBV7-2 to TRBJ2-7; D gene unclear. Germline CDR1 SGHTA, CDR2 FQGNSA. The CDR3 extends over 13 amino acids. The V end was cut by 3 bases, the J end by 3 bases, with 9 bases between. CDR3: CASSFGKNYEQYF. The CDR3 DNA sequence: TGTGCCAGCAGCTTTGGCAAAAACTACGAGCAGTACTTC.

The V and J genes are TRBV9 and TRBJ2-5; TRBD2 matches 8 bases. The CDR3 is made up of 12 amino acids. Trimming cost V 3 bases and J 13 bases; bases outside gene matches: 8. Germline values: CDR1 SGDLS, CDR2 YYNGEE. CDR3 bases: TGTGCCAGCAGCGGCCCGGGACTAGAGTTGTACTTC. Translation: CASSGPGLELYF.

This clone was recorded only once. The genes are TRBV9 and TRBJ2-3; 12 bases fit TRBD2. CDR1 and CDR2 (germline): SGDLS, YYNGEE. The CDR3 totals 17 residues. The J segment lost 1 base and the V segment lost 5 bases, leaving 8 bases of the junction unmatched. CDR3 in amino acids: CASSLTSGGQGTDTQYF. The DNA for the CDR3 is TGTGCCAGCAGTTTGACTAGCGGGGGCCAAGGCACAGATACGCAGTATTTT.

J is TRBJ1-2 and V is TRBV18, with no clear D. The CDR3 spans 12 residues. Trimming pared 2 bases from V and 8 bases from J, leaving 9 bases between. From germline, CDR1 is KGHSH and CDR2 LQKENI. The CDR3 DNA follows: TGTGCCAGCTCACCATTCGCGGGCGGCTACACCTTC. It translates to CASSPFAGGYTF.

The chain couples TRBV7-6 to TRBJ2-7; TRBD2 aligns across 7 bases. This CDR3 comprises 15 residues. V lost 5 bases and J lost 2; bases outside the gene matches: 9. Germline values: CDR1 SGHVS, CDR2 FNYEAQ. CDR3: CASSHPLGGTYEQYF. The CDR3 nucleotides read TGTGCCAGCAGCCACCCCCTGGGAGGGACCTACGAGCAGTACTTC.

CDR3: CASSYSGGISKAFF. The DNA for the CDR3 is TGTGCCAGCAGTTATTCAGGGGGAATTTCTAAAGCTTTCTTT. The chain recombines TRBV6-7 with TRBJ1-1; 7 bases map to TRBD1. TRBV6-7 is marked as an open reading frame, function uncertain. The CDR3 totals 14 residues. The V segment lost 3 bases and the J segment 9 bases; nucleotides outside the gene matches: 10.

The chain joins TRBV21-1 to TRBJ2-5; the D call TRBD2 from the table was never checked on the DNA. TRBV21-1 is assigned pseudogene status. The CDR3 is made up of 17 amino acids. CDR3 region: CASTDPWTSGGRETQYF. The CDR3, as DNA: TGTGCCAGCACCGATCCTTGGACTAGCGGGGGGAGGGAGACCCAGTACTTC.

This chain links TRBV30 with TRBJ2-7, with a tentative D call TRBD2 (6 bases). In germline, CDR1 is GTSNPN, CDR2 SVGIG (reference sequence). The V end lost 0 bases, the J end lost 2 bases, and 11 bases lay between the germline ends. This CDR3 region has 14 residues. CDR3 sequence (DNA): TGTGCCTGGAGTGTCGGAGGGGTCCCCTACGAGCAGTACTTC. It is translated as CAWSVGGVPYEQYF. Full variable domain (outside the CDR3, taken from reference TRBV30 and TRBJ2-7): SQTIHQWPATLVQPVGSPLSLECTVEGTSNPNLYWYRQAAGRGLQLLFYSVGIGQISSEVPQNLSASRPQDRQFILSSKKLLLSDSGFYLCAWSVGGVPYEQYFGPGTRLTVT.

The chain employs TRBV7-3 and TRBJ2-5, with D possibly matching TRBD2 (5 bases). CDR3 length: 15 amino acids. Germline CDR1 and CDR2: SGHTA and FQGTGA. V shed 2 bases and J shed 5 bases, with 15 bases lying between them. CDR3 DNA sequence: TGTGCCAGCAGCTTAGGATTCGGGGAAGGGGAGACCCAGTACTTC. It translates to CASSLGFGEGETQYF.

This clone has just a few counts. V is TRBV5-1 and J is TRBJ2-7; TRBD1 agrees at 7 bases. The CDR3 is made up of 15 amino acids. In germline, CDR1 is SGHRS, CDR2 YFSETQ. V gave up 0 bases and J gave up 4 bases; unmatched junction bases: 7. CDR3 region: CASSLAQGMGYEQYF. The CDR3 region has the DNA TGCGCCAGCAGCTTGGCACAGGGGATGGGATACGAGCAGTACTTC.

This clone turned up a few times. This rearrangement joins TRBV18 to TRBJ1-2, with TRBD1 as a possible D gene (5 bases). From germline, CDR1 is KGHSH and CDR2 LQKENI. This CDR3 comprises 13 residues. V lost 6 bases, J lost 4 bases, and 12 bases lay in between. This CDR3 is CASSLPGGYGYTF. Here the CDR3 DNA reads TGTGCCAGCTCGCTACCGGGGGGCTATGGCTACACCTTC.

The chain couples TRBV5-1 to TRBJ2-5; 7 nucleotides line up with TRBD2. Germline values: CDR1 SGHRS, CDR2 YFSETQ. CDR3 length: 15 amino acids. Trimming cost V 4 bases and J 6 bases; bases outside gene matches: 12. CDR3: CASSPGAGVEQTQYF. Written as DNA, the CDR3 is TGCGCCAGCAGCCCGGGTGCGGGGGTAGAACAGACCCAGTACTTC.

The V call is TRBV5-6, the J call TRBJ1-4; 9 nucleotides line up with TRBD1. With 3 bases clipped from V and 7 bases from J, the junction kept 7 bases outside the gene matches. The CDR3 is 15 amino acids. Germline assignment: CDR1 SGHDT and CDR2 YYEEEE. This CDR3 reads CASSWGTGLREKLFF. DNA for the CDR3: TGTGCCAGCAGCTGGGGGACAGGGTTGCGTGAAAAACTGTTTTTT.

This chain connects TRBV5-1 to TRBJ2-7; 11 positions match TRBD2. The CDR3 loop spans 16 amino acids. CDR1 and CDR2 (germline): SGHRS, YFSETQ. V trimming: 6 bases; J trimming: 3 bases; junction bases outside the gene matches: 11. CDR3 in DNA: TGCGCCAGCACCCTTACTAGCGGGGGACTAGGCTACGAGCAGTACTTC. Protein: CASTLTSGGLGYEQYF.

V is TRBV5-6 and J is TRBJ1-4, with TRBD1 as a possible D gene (6 bases). The CDR3 totals 15 residues. V dropped 0 bases and J dropped 8 bases, with 14 bases sitting between them. Germline values: CDR1 SGHDT, CDR2 YYEEEE. CDR3 DNA sequence: TGTGCCAGCAGCTTGGGGACTGTGAGGGGGGAAAAACTGTTTTTT. Protein product: CASSLGTVRGEKLFF.

V is TRBV19 and J is TRBJ2-7; 8 bases fit TRBD1. V shed 6 bases, J shed 3 bases, and the junction held 7 bases outside the gene matches. Germline assignment: CDR1 LNHDA and CDR2 SQIVND (reference sequence). This CDR3 is built from 14 residues. CDR3 DNA: TGTGCCAGTAGAAGGACAGGGAGCAGCTACGAGCAGTACTTC. It is translated as CASRRTGSSYEQYF.

The table lists this clone with a few counts. The J gene is TRBJ1-6, the V gene TRBV5-4; no clear D. The V end was cut by 0 bases, the J end by 4 bases, with 14 bases between. Germline-derived CDR1 and CDR2 are SGHNT and YYREEE (reference sequence). The CDR3 contains 17 residues. CDR3 sequence (DNA): TGTGCCAGCAGCTTGGCTAGAGGCAGAGCTTATAATTCACCCCTCCACTTT. Translation gives CASSLARGRAYNSPLHF.

The chain combines TRBV21-1 with TRBJ2-3; TRBD2, as called in the table, went unchecked against the DNA. TRBV21-1 is noted as a pseudogene. The CDR3 is 16 residues long. CDR3 DNA sequence: TGTGCCAGCAGCACTAGACTAGCGGGGGCGGTAGATACGCAGTATTTT. It specifies CASSTRLAGAVDTQYF.

The chain links TRBV7-9 to TRBJ2-6; 10 positions agree with TRBD1. This CDR3 comprises 18 residues. The V segment lost 5 bases and the J segment 0 bases; nucleotides outside the gene matches: 7. Germline V gives CDR1 SEHNR, CDR2 FQNEAQ (reference sequence). CDR3 protein: CASSRDRGLISGANVLTF. The CDR3 coding sequence is TGTGCCAGCAGCAGAGACAGGGGGCTAATCTCTGGGGCCAACGTCCTGACTTTC.

The chain carries TRBV4-2 and TRBJ2-7; D ambiguous. Deletions cut 0 bases from V and 2 bases from J, with 5 bases between. Germline assignment: CDR1 LGHNA and CDR2 YNFKEQ. The CDR3 is 13 residues long. The CDR3, as DNA: TGTGCCAGCAGCCAAGATTTCGCCTACGAGCAGTACTTC. It translates to CASSQDFAYEQYF.